The following is a T cell receptor beta chain sequence with its context. This record comes from a study of lymphopenia after photon versus proton radiotherapy. The trim removed 4 bases at V and 12 bases at J, leaving 1 base unmatched. The CDR3 has 11 amino acids. Germline-derived CDR1 and CDR2 are LGHNT and FRNRAP. Repertoires were generated with immunoSEQ multiplex PCR, while TCRdb's copy carries only in-frame clones and drops some. The table shows 150,000 to 200,000 clones, with about nine tenths occurring only once. Sequencing was performed on peripheral blood, taken from a patient treated with photon-based radiotherapy. This receptor was identified in a man in his fifties or sixties with gastric cancer. The chain has TRBV12-5 and TRBJ2-2; 8 nucleotides agree with TRBD2. This chain's CDR3 is CASGSGGQLFF. The CDR3 nucleotides read TGTGCTAGTGGTTCGGGGGGGCAGCTGTTTTTT.